This TCR beta chain was profiled in a study of T cell responses to AZD1222 COVID-19 vaccine. The overall study: Second-dose intervals near 4 or 12 weeks were combined.

Study results and limitations: Donors, mostly white British, included more females; clonal diversity was possibly underestimated. Spike regions recognized by vaccine-associated CD4 TCRs spanned the protein, led by 160-218 and 743-854. Repertoires were obtained solely post-peak T cell response.

In the case of this clone: Antigen: not known.

V lost 1 base and J lost 1, with 19 bases in between. The CDR3 is 18 amino acids. Germline-derived CDR1 and CDR2 are SGHTA and FQGNSA. Sequencing used immunoSEQ multiplex PCR; TCRdb keeps in-frame clones, though not all of them. The table shows 100,000 or so clones, with roughly 90% occurring only once. This sample comprised peripheral blood, obtained on day 0 of AZD1222 vaccination. This chain links TRBV7-2 with TRBJ1-1; D not resolved. This sequence originates from an adult in good health. CDR3 amino acids: CASSLVFGGFGSNTEAFF. CDR3 DNA sequence: TGTGCCAGCAGCTTAGTATTCGGAGGGTTCGGTTCGAACACTGAAGCTTTCTTT.